This passage covers 14 T cell receptor beta chains from one sample sequenced in a study of blood T cell repertoires in COVID-19. Clones were sequenced by immunoSEQ multiplex PCR, and TCRdb holds only the in-frame ones, with some missing. This sample carries more than 150,000 clones, approximately 83% of them seen once, and the ten largest clones take 10% to 15%. Sequences were obtained from PBMCs or T cells enriched from blood (not recorded which). Receptor source: a woman aged 60 to 75 who had recovered from COVID-19.

This chain links TRBV5-1 with TRBJ1-6; 8 nucleotides agree with TRBD1. This CDR3 is built from 14 residues. After removal of 2 bases from V and 8 bases from J, the junction contained 3 bases not matched to a gene. Germline-derived CDR1 and CDR2 are SGHRS and YFSETQ. CDR3 coding DNA: TGCGCCAGCAGCTTCGGACAGGGAGATTCACCCCTCCACTTT. Translating it yields CASSFGQGDSPLHF.

The chain is built from TRBV3-1 (or the pseudogene TRBV3-2) and TRBJ1-1; D uncertain. Trimming removed 4 bases at V and 8 bases at J, with 8 bases between. The V gene's germline CDR1 is LGHDT and CDR2 YNNKEL (reference sequence). The CDR3 consists of 11 residues. The CDR3 bases are TGTGCCAGCAGCCGGAGCGGGGAAGCTTTCTTT. Translating it yields CASSRSGEAFF.

This rearrangement joins TRBV7-9 to TRBJ2-2; tentatively, D is TRBD2 (6 bases). Per germline, CDR1 SEHNR and CDR2 FQNEAQ (reference sequence). V was trimmed by 3 bases and J by 6 bases, leaving 20 bases between them. This CDR3 has 17 amino acids. CDR3 nucleotides: TGTGCCAGCAGCTTCTCTCAAATTGGGACTCTGGCCGGGGAGCTGTTTTTT. It is translated as CASSFSQIGTLAGELFF.

This clone has just a few counts. The V call is TRBV6-5, the J call TRBJ1-1; tentatively, D is TRBD1 (5 bases). The CDR3 has 14 amino acids. Germline CDR1 MNHEY, CDR2 SVGAGI. Trimming stripped 6 bases from V and 5 bases from J, with 16 bases between. The CDR3 DNA follows: TGTGCCAGCAGCTCCCAGGGAAGCTATACTGAAGCTTTCTTT. The encoded protein is CASSSQGSYTEAFF.

The V call is TRBV18, the J call TRBJ1-1; 7 nucleotides agree with TRBD1. J gave up 1 base and V 1 base, and 6 bases lay outside the gene matches. The CDR3 sequence is 16 residues long. Germline-derived CDR1 and CDR2 are KGHSH and LQKENI. The CDR3 here is CASSPLGTAKNTEAFF. As DNA, the CDR3 is TGTGCCAGCTCACCACTCGGGACAGCGAAGAACACTGAAGCTTTCTTT.

The CDR3 nucleotides are TGTGCCAGCATGAAGGCGGGGGAAAAACTGTTTTTT. It yields the protein CASMKAGEKLFF. The chain uses TRBV7-8 and TRBJ1-4; D is ambiguous. This CDR3 has 12 amino acids. Per germline, CDR1 SGHVS and CDR2 FQNEAQ. With 7 bases removed from V and 8 bases from J, the gap between germline ends came to 11 bases.

V and J are TRBV2 and TRBJ2-5, with TRBD2 identical over 15 bases. Trimming at V came to 4 bases and at J to 9 bases, leaving 3 bases not matched to a gene. The CDR3 spans 14 residues. CDR1 is SNHLY, CDR2 FYNNEI, per germline. CDR3 loop: CASSVRTSGGAQYF. The CDR3 coding sequence is TGTGCCAGCAGTGTGAGGACTAGCGGGGGGGCCCAGTACTTC.

This chain uses TRBV29-1 with TRBJ1-4, with D hard to call. CDR3 length: 15 amino acids. Trimming took 0 bases from V and 5 from J, leaving 13 bases between them. CDR1 is SQVTM and CDR2 is ANQGSEA in the germline V gene. The CDR3 sequence is CSVEDLSVANEKLFF. Here the CDR3 DNA reads TGCAGCGTTGAAGACCTCTCGGTAGCAAATGAAAAACTGTTTTTT.

The table lists this clone with a count of one. The chain is built from TRBV3-1 (or the pseudogene TRBV3-2) and TRBJ2-1; 9 bases are a match to TRBD2. From germline, CDR1 is LGHDT and CDR2 YNNKEL (reference sequence). The CDR3 sequence is 17 residues long. V dropped 5 bases and J dropped 7; count of bases not matched to a gene: 15. The chain's CDR3 is CASSRQSAGGPINEQFF. The CDR3 DNA sequence: TGTGCCAGCAGCAGACAAAGCGCGGGAGGGCCAATAAATGAGCAGTTCTTC.

The V call is TRBV11-2, the J call TRBJ2-3; 10 bases agree with TRBD2. Germline V gene sequence: CDR1 SGHAT, CDR2 FQNNGV. V was pared by 1 base and J by 4 bases, with 2 bases of the junction left unmatched. This CDR3 is 15 amino acids long. DNA for the CDR3: TGTGCCAGCAGCTTAGGTCTAGCGGGGGCAGATACGCAGTATTTT. This codes for CASSLGLAGADTQYF.

The chain couples TRBV19 to TRBJ2-3, with D hard to call. Germline lookup yields CDR1 LNHDA and CDR2 SQIVND (reference sequence). The CDR3 totals 16 residues. Trimming pared 2 bases from V and 5 bases from J, leaving 17 bases between. The CDR3, as DNA: TGTGCCAGTAGTATATCCCTCTTACAAGGAGTAGATACGCAGTATTTT. Translated, it gives CASSISLLQGVDTQYF.

The rearrangement joins TRBV7-9 to TRBJ1-2, with 9 bases identical to TRBD1. The CDR3 is 15 residues long. J lost 0 bases, V lost 11 bases, and 10 bases had no gene match. Germline loops: CDR1 SEHNR, CDR2 FQNEAQ (reference sequence). As DNA, the CDR3 is TGTGCCGGGGGCGGACAGGGGACGACTAACTATGGCTACACCTTC. It translates to CAGGGQGTTNYGYTF.

J is TRBJ2-7 and V is TRBV7-9; 8 bases agree with TRBD2. This CDR3 has 13 residues. In germline, CDR1 is SEHNR, CDR2 FQNEAQ (reference sequence). V lost 8 bases, J lost 2 bases, and 5 bases stayed unmatched. Written as DNA, the CDR3 is TGTGCCAGCTCGCGAGCGGGGGCCTACGAGCAGTACTTC. Translating it yields CASSRAGAYEQYF.

This clone was recorded only once. The chain joins TRBV7-9 to TRBJ1-2, with 11 bases fitting TRBD1. CDR3 length: 15 amino acids. Trimming cost V 4 bases and J 7 bases; bases outside gene matches: 8. Germline loops: CDR1 SEHNR, CDR2 FQNEAQ (reference sequence). CDR3 sequence (DNA): TGTGCCAGCAGCTATCCGGGACAGGGGGTTAGTGGCTACACCTTC. Its protein product is CASSYPGQGVSGYTF.